Below are 3 T cell receptor beta chains sequenced from a single sample in a study of PD-1 blockade in classical Hodgkin lymphoma. Sequencing was performed with immunoSEQ multiplex PCR; in TCRdb, only in-frame clones are kept and a portion is missing. This table has almost 100,000 clones, roughly 92% appearing once. Relapse was seen in all patients after autologous stem cell transplantation, and brentuximab vedotin exposure was variable. The sequenced sample was peripheral blood mononuclear cells (PBMCs), obtained at baseline. The receptor set was obtained from a human donor with classical Hodgkin lymphoma.

The chain links TRBV29-1 to TRBJ2-3; 13 bases map to TRBD2. The CDR3 extends over 15 amino acids. The ends lost 7 bases at V and 4 bases at J; junction bases unmatched: 8. Germline CDR1 is SQVTM and CDR2 is ANQGSEA. The CDR3 region is CSAALAGGPSDTQYF. The CDR3 DNA is TGCAGCGCCGCACTAGCGGGAGGGCCCTCAGATACGCAGTATTTT.

The V and J genes are TRBV14 and TRBJ1-5, with D possibly matching TRBD1 (5 bases). CDR1 SGHDN and CDR2 FVKESK come from the germline V gene. V was trimmed by 4 bases and J by 3 bases, leaving 10 bases between them. The CDR3 extends over 14 amino acids. CDR3 bases: TGTGCCAGCAGCCGTACAGGCTACAATCAGCCCCAGCATTTT. It yields the protein CASSRTGYNQPQHF.

The chain couples TRBV18 to TRBJ2-2; D not certain. The CDR3 sequence is 15 residues long. V was clipped by 5 bases and J by 0 bases, with 10 bases between them. CDR1 and CDR2 (germline): KGHSH, LQKENI. CDR3: CASSFRTPNTGELFF. CDR3 coding DNA: TGTGCCAGCTCATTCCGAACACCGAACACCGGGGAGCTGTTTTTT.